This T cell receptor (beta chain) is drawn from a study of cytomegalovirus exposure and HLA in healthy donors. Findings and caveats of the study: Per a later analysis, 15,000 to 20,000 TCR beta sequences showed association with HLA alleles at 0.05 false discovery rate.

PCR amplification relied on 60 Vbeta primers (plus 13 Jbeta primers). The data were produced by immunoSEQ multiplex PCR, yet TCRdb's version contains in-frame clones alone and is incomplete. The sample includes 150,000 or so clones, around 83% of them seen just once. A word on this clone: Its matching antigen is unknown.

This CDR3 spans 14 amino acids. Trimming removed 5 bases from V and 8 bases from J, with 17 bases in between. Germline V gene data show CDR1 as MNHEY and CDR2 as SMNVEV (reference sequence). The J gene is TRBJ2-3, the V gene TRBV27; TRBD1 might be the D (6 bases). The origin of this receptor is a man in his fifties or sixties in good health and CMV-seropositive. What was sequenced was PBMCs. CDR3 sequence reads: CASSQSGTPPTQYF. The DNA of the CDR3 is TGTGCCAGCAGTCAATCGGGGACACCCCCTACGCAGTATTTT.